This is a list of T cell receptor beta chains from one sample in a study of cytomegalovirus exposure and HLA in healthy donors. Clones were sequenced by immunoSEQ multiplex PCR, and TCRdb holds only the in-frame ones, with some missing. Of roughly 120,000 clones listed, more than 70% were seen once; the top ten hold around 16%. The sample consisted of PBMCs. The receptors stem from a man aged 50 to 60 in good health and CMV-seropositive. Each CDR3 is given with its conserved first and last residue. A D gene is named only where the DNA matches it firmly. Clone size appears in some rows only: once, few, many, or a class for an expanded clone.

j_gene | abundance | len | d_gene | v_gene | CDR3aa | CDR3nt
TRBJ2-7 | NA | 16 | NA | TRBV19 | CASSNYRDLNSYEQYF | TGTGCCAGTAGTAATTACCGGGACTTAAACTCCTACGAGCAGTACTTC
TRBJ2-3 | once | 15 | TRBD2 | TRBV6-4 | CASKLLAESTDTQYF | TGTGCCAGCAAGTTACTAGCGGAGTCCACAGATACGCAGTATTTT
TRBJ2-1 | NA | 17 | TRBD2 | TRBV27 | CASSLILAGGLYNEQFF | TGTGCCAGCAGTTTAATCCTAGCGGGAGGGCTCTACAATGAGCAGTTCTTC
TRBJ2-3 | NA | 15 | NA | TRBV18 | CASSLGPTSTDTQYF | TGTGCCAGCTCACTCGGCCCGACTTCCACAGATACGCAGTATTTT
TRBJ2-1 | few | 15 | NA | TRBV15 | CATSTPGEGYNEQFF | TGTGCCACCAGCACCCCAGGGGAAGGCTACAATGAGCAGTTCTTC
TRBJ1-1 | once | 16 | TRBD1 | TRBV9 | CASSVGGQGVNTEAFF | TGTGCCAGCAGCGTAGGGGGACAGGGGGTGAACACTGAAGCTTTCTTT
TRBJ2-2 | NA | 15 | TRBD1 | TRBV11-3 | CASSLEGTGPGELFF | TGTGCCAGCAGCTTAGAGGGGACAGGGCCCGGGGAGCTGTTTTTT
TRBJ1-1 | NA | 13 | NA | TRBV11-2 | CASSLDRGTEAFF | TGTGCCAGCAGCCTAGATAGGGGGACTGAAGCTTTCTTT
TRBJ2-7 | few | 13 | TRBD1 | TRBV10-2 | CASRAGGYYEQYF | TGCGCCAGCAGGGCAGGGGGTTACTACGAGCAGTACTTC
TRBJ2-7 | NA | 13 | TRBD1 | TRBV15 | CATSRETGGEQYF | TGTGCCACCAGCAGAGAAACAGGGGGCGAGCAGTACTTC
TRBJ2-7 | NA | 15 | TRBD1 | TRBV4-2 | CASSHADRGPYEQYF | TGTGCCAGCAGCCACGCGGACAGGGGACCCTACGAGCAGTACTTC
TRBJ1-5 | NA | 14 | NA | TRBV2 | CASSEALGNQPQHF | TGTGCCAGCAGTGAGGCTCTCGGGAATCAGCCCCAGCATTTT
TRBJ1-2 | few | 12 | NA | TRBV5-4 | CATSGGAIGYTF | TGTGCCACATCGGGCGGGGCGATTGGCTACACCTTC
TRBJ2-1 | NA | 17 | NA | TRBV29-1 | CSVEDRSDRSSYNEQFF | TGCAGCGTTGAAGATCGATCGGACAGAAGCTCCTACAATGAGCAGTTCTTC
TRBJ1-4 | once | 15 | NA | TRBV2 | CASSEGLTTNEKLFF | TGTGCCAGCAGTGAAGGTTTAACAACTAATGAAAAACTGTTTTTT
TRBJ2-7 | NA | 14 | NA | TRBV13 | CASSFRGTLGEQYF | TGTGCCAGCAGCTTCAGGGGAACCCTCGGCGAGCAGTACTTC
TRBJ2-7 | NA | 15 | NA | TRBV6-1 | CASSPHPQVLLEQYF | TGTGCCAGCAGCCCACACCCCCAGGTCCTCCTGGAGCAGTACTTC
TRBJ2-3 | NA | 14 | NA | TRBV27 | CASSLWPFTDTQYF | TGTGCCAGCAGTTTGTGGCCGTTCACAGATACGCAGTATTTT
TRBJ1-1 | NA | 12 | NA | TRBV11-3 | CASSSLPLEAFF | TGTGCCAGCAGCTCCTTGCCACTTGAAGCTTTCTTT
TRBJ2-5 | NA | 12 | NA | TRBV6-1 | CASSEAAETQYF | TGTGCCAGCAGTGAAGCAGCAGAGACCCAGTACTTC
TRBJ2-3 | NA | 16 | TRBD2 | TRBV11-2 | CASSLTSSGAADTQYF | TGTGCCAGCAGCTTAACATCTAGCGGGGCGGCAGATACGCAGTATTTT
TRBJ2-3 | once | 11 | NA | TRBV2 | CAREWGNTQYF | TGTGCCAGAGAATGGGGCAATACGCAGTATTTT
TRBJ2-7 | NA | 14 | TRBD1 | TRBV19 | CASSPGQVPYEQYF | TGTGCCAGTAGTCCGGGACAGGTCCCCTACGAGCAGTACTTC
TRBJ1-1 | NA | 13 | NA | TRBV7-2 | CASSLSRNTEAFF | TGTGCCAGCAGCCTCAGTCGGAACACTGAAGCTTTCTTT
TRBJ1-1 | NA | 13 | NA | TRBV5-8 | CASSLAVNTEAFF | TGTGCCAGCAGCTTGGCGGTGAACACTGAAGCTTTCTTT
TRBJ2-1 | NA | 19 | TRBD2 | TRBV11-2 | CASSPQGLAGGAQFGEQFF | TGTGCCAGCAGCCCCCAAGGACTAGCGGGGGGCGCCCAGTTCGGGGAGCAGTTCTTC
TRBJ1-6 | once | 14 | NA | TRBV27 | CASSLRTVESPLHF | TGTGCCAGCAGTTTAAGGACTGTGGAGTCACCCCTCCACTTT
TRBJ2-2 | few | 17 | TRBD2 | TRBV2 | CASSEMITAGDTGELFF | TGTGCCAGCAGTGAAATGATAACAGCGGGGGACACCGGGGAGCTGTTTTTT
TRBJ1-2 | NA | 16 | TRBD1 | TRBV5-4 | CASSLGGTGDNYGYTF | TGTGCCAGCAGCTTGGGAGGGACAGGGGACAACTATGGCTACACCTTC
TRBJ2-7 | NA | 15 | TRBD2 | TRBV4-1 | CASSQEGGFSYEQYF | TGCGCCAGCAGCCAAGAGGGGGGGTTCTCCTACGAGCAGTACTTC
TRBJ1-2 | NA | 13 | TRBD1 | TRBV18 | CASSPTGGYGYTF | TGTGCCAGCTCACCGACAGGGGGCTATGGCTACACCTTC
TRBJ1-1 | NA | 15 | NA | TRBV4-1 | CASSQRGGGTDEAFF | TGCGCCAGCAGCCAAAGAGGAGGCGGGACTGATGAAGCTTTCTTT
TRBJ2-2 | few | 18 | TRBD1 | TRBV18 | CASSPTGTGEGFPGELFF | TGTGCCAGCTCTCCTACCGGGACAGGGGAAGGTTTCCCCGGGGAGCTGTTTTTT
TRBJ2-7 | NA | 17 | TRBD1 | TRBV6-4 | CASSYSRPGQGAYEQYF | TGTGCCAGCAGTTACTCCCGTCCGGGACAGGGGGCCTACGAGCAGTACTTC
TRBJ2-1 | NA | 15 | TRBD1 | TRBV6-1 | CATRGEGQTYNEQFF | TGTGCCACCAGAGGCGAGGGACAGACTTACAATGAGCAGTTCTTC
TRBJ1-6 | once | 13 | NA | TRBV5-8 | CASSWTDNSPLHF | TGTGCCAGCAGCTGGACAGATAATTCACCCCTCCACTTT
TRBJ2-7 | NA | 14 | NA | TRBV2 | CASSESGSAYEQYF | TGTGCCAGCAGTGAGTCAGGCAGTGCCTACGAGCAGTACTTC
TRBJ2-7 | NA | 15 | NA | TRBV7-2 | CASSLAGGPGYEQYF | TGTGCCAGCAGCTTAGCGGGGGGGCCGGGGTACGAGCAGTACTTC
TRBJ1-5 | few | 14 | TRBD1 | TRBV6-1 | CASSDVRGFGPQHF | TGTGCCAGCAGTGATGTCAGGGGGTTTGGGCCCCAGCATTTT
TRBJ2-7 | few | 16 | TRBD1 | TRBV25-1 | CASSDSRQGDSYEQYF | TGTGCCAGCAGTGATTCAAGACAGGGGGACTCCTACGAGCAGTACTTC
TRBJ1-4 | NA | 13 | NA | TRBV28 | CASSLEQPEKLFF | TGTGCCAGCAGTTTAGAACAGCCCGAAAAACTGTTTTTT
TRBJ2-5 | NA | 13 | NA | TRBV7-2 | CAGDGGLGGTQYF | TGTGCCGGCGATGGGGGCTTGGGTGGGACCCAGTACTTC
TRBJ1-2 | NA | 15 | NA | TRBV7-9 | CASSLGQGRGYGYTF | TGTGCCAGCAGCTTAGGGCAGGGGAGAGGCTATGGCTACACCTTC
TRBJ1-5 | NA | 15 | NA | TRBV28 | CASSLLAPRNQPQHF | TGTGCCAGCAGTTTATTGGCCCCCCGCAATCAGCCCCAGCATTTT
TRBJ1-5 | NA | 13 | TRBD1 | TRBV27 | CASSFDRDQPQHF | TGTGCCAGCAGTTTCGACAGGGATCAGCCCCAGCATTTT
TRBJ2-3 | NA | 15 | TRBD2 | TRBV29-1 | CSVEGLAGGPDTQYF | TGCAGCGTTGAAGGGCTAGCGGGGGGTCCAGATACGCAGTATTTT
TRBJ1-3 | NA | 16 | NA | TRBV18 | CASSQRPGAHGNTIYF | TGTGCCAGCTCACAACGGCCAGGGGCCCATGGAAACACCATATATTTT
TRBJ2-7 | once | 14 | NA | TRBV6-5 | CASSYLDSTGEQYF | TGTGCCAGCAGTTATTTGGACAGCACGGGCGAGCAGTACTTC
TRBJ1-2 | NA | 15 | NA | TRBV5-4 | CASRNGIGSSEGYTF | TGTGCCAGCAGGAACGGGATCGGCTCGTCTGAGGGCTACACCTTC
TRBJ2-3 | NA | 17 | TRBD2 | TRBV19 | CASSVQAGVSYTDTQYF | TGTGCCAGTAGTGTCCAAGCGGGGGTCTCATACACAGATACGCAGTATTTT